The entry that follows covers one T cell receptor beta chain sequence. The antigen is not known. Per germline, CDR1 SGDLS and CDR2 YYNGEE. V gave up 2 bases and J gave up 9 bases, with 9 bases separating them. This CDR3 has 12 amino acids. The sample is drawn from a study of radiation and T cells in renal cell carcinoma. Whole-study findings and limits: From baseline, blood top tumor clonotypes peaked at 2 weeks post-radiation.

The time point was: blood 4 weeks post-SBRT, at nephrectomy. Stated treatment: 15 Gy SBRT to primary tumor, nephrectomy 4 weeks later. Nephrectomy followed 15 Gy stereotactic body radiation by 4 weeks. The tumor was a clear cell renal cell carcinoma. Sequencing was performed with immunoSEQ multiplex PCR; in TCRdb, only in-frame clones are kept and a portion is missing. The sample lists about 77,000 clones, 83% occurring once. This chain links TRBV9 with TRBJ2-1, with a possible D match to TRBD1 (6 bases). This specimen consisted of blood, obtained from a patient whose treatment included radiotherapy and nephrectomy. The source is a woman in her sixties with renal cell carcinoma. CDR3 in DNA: TGTGCCAGCAGCGTTACAGGGACTGAGCAGTTCTTC. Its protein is CASSVTGTEQFF.